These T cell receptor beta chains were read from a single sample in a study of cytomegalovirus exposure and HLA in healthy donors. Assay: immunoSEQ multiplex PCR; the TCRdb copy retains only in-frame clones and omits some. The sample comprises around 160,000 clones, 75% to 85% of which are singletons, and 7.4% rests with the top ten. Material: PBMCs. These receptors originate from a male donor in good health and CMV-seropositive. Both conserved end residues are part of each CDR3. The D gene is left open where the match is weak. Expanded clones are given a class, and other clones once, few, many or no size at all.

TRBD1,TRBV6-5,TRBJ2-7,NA,CASSYVDRAYEQYF,TGTGCCAGCAGTTACGTCGACAGGGCCTACGAGCAGTACTTC
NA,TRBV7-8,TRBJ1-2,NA,CASSYGGGDGYTF,TGTGCCAGCAGCTATGGGGGGGGCGATGGCTACACCTTC
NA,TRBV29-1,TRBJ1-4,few,CSVEEIGAIELFF,TGCAGCGTTGAAGAGATAGGGGCAATAGAACTGTTTTTT
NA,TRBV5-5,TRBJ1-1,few,CASSLSGAEAFF,TGTGCCAGCAGCTTGTCAGGGGCTGAAGCTTTCTTT
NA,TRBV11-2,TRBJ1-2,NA,CASSPPEYYGYTF,TGTGCCAGCAGCCCCCCAGAATACTATGGCTACACCTTC
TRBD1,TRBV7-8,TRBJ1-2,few,CASSPTRDRHYGYTF,TGTGCCAGCAGCCCGACTCGGGACAGGCACTATGGCTACACCTTC
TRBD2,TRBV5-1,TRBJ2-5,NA,CASSTGTIKETQYF,TGCGCCAGCAGTACCGGGACTATAAAAGAGACCCAGTACTTC
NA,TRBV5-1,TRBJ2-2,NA,CASSLGAGSTGELFF,TGCGCCAGCAGCTTGGGGGCAGGGTCCACCGGGGAGCTGTTTTTT
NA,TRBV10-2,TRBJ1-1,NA,CASSLTGENTEAFF,TGCGCCAGCAGTTTGACAGGCGAGAACACTGAAGCTTTCTTT
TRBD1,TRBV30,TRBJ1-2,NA,CAWSKPGQGGGGYTF,TGTGCCTGGAGTAAACCGGGACAGGGAGGTGGAGGCTACACCTTC
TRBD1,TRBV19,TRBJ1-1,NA,CASSITTGGPTEAFF,TGTGCCAGTAGTATTACGACAGGGGGCCCCACTGAAGCTTTCTTT
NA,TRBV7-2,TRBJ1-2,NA,CASSLLPGRENYGYTF,TGTGCCAGCAGCTTGCTTCCGGGGCGGGAGAACTATGGCTACACCTTC
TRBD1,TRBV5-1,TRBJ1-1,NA,CASSTRGANTEAFF,TGCGCCAGCAGCACCAGGGGGGCGAACACTGAAGCTTTCTTT
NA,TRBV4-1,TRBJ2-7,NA,CASSQAEGEGSYEQYF,TGTGCCAGCAGCCAAGCGGAAGGGGAAGGATCCTACGAGCAGTACTTC
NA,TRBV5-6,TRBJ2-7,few,CASSFLGRGPYEQYF,TGTGCCAGCAGTTTTCTCGGGAGGGGGCCCTACGAGCAGTACTTC
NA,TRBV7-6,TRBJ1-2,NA,CASSPFREGPFYTF,TGTGCCAGCAGCCCCTTCCGGGAAGGGCCCTTCTACACCTTC
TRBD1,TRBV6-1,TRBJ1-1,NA,CASSDPGQGFTEAFF,TGTGCCAGCAGTGACCCGGGACAGGGGTTCACTGAAGCTTTCTTT
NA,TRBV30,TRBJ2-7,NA,CAWRRQGLGAYEQYF,TGTGCCTGGAGGCGCCAGGGACTGGGGGCCTACGAGCAGTACTTC
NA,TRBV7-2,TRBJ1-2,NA,CASSTRGGGLLNYGYTF,TGTGCCAGCAGCACCCGGGGAGGTGGGCTCCTTAACTATGGCTACACCTTC
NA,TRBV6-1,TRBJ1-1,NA,CASNHQGSTEAFF,TGTGCCAGCAATCATCAGGGGAGCACTGAAGCTTTCTTT
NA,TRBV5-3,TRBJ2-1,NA,CARSSLAPSEQFF,TGTGCCAGAAGCAGCCTAGCCCCTAGTGAGCAGTTCTTC
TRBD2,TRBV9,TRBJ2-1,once,CASSSWGGLGSYNEQFF,TGTGCCAGCAGCTCTTGGGGGGGTTTAGGCTCCTACAATGAGCAGTTCTTC
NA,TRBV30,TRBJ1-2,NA,CAWKGGTSSNYGYTF,TGTGCCTGGAAAGGCGGGACGAGTTCTAACTATGGCTACACCTTC
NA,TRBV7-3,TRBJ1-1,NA,CASSLAMNTEAFF,TGTGCCAGCAGCTTAGCGATGAACACTGAAGCTTTCTTT
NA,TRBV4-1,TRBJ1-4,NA,CASSQLRGGGGLDEKLFF,TGCGCCAGCAGCCAACTTCGAGGGGGGGGCGGCTTGGATGAAAAACTGTTTTTT
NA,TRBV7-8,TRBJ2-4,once,CASSARQGGLAKNIQYF,TGTGCCAGCAGCGCCCGTCAGGGCGGTCTAGCCAAAAACATTCAGTACTTC
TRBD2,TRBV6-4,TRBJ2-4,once,CASSETSGDPRVAKNIQYF,TGTGCCAGCAGTGAGACTAGCGGGGACCCTCGGGTGGCCAAAAACATTCAGTACTTC
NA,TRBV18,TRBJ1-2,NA,CASSPFYSREVANGYTF,TGTGCCAGCTCACCATTCTATTCCAGGGAGGTGGCGAATGGCTACACCTTC